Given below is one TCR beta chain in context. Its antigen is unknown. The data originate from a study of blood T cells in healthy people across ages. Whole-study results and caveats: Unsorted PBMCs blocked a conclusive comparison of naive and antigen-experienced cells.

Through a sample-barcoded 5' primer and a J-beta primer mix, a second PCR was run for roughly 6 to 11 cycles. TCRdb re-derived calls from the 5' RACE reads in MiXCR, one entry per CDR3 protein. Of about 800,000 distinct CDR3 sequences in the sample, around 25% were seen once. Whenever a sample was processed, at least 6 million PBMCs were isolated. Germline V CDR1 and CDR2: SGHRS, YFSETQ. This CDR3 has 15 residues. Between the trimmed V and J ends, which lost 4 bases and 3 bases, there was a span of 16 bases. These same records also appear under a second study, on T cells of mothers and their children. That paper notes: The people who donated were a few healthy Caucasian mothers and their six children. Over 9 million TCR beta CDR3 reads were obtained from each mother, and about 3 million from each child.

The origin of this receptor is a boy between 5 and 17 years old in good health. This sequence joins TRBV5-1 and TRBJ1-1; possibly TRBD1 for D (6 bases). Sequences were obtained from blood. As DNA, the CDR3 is TGCGCCAGCAGCCCGACCCCGGGGGCTGACACTGAAGCTTTCTTT. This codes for CASSPTPGADTEAFF.